The following is a T cell receptor (beta chain) sequence with its context. Antigen unknown. The data belong to a study of cytomegalovirus exposure and HLA in healthy donors. Regarding the study as a whole: A missense variant in DCLRE1C was later tied to TCR beta V- and J-gene trimming. A prior analysis recorded that most TCR beta V segments were productive about 87% or about 30% of the time. Reportedly, TCR beta sequences accurately predicted HLA-A and HLA-B alleles in most subjects.

Vbeta (60) and Jbeta (13) primers were used in the PCR. The data were produced by immunoSEQ multiplex PCR, yet TCRdb's version contains in-frame clones alone and is incomplete. Its clone listing holds 150,000 to 200,000 clones. Likely unrecorded immune exposures existed in these nominally healthy donors. The V and J ends lost 4 bases and 6 bases respectively, with 21 bases between them. Germline V lookup: CDR1 GTSNPN, CDR2 SVGIG (reference sequence). This CDR3 has 15 residues. The gene calls are TRBV30 and TRBJ1-2; weak D call: TRBD1 (5 bases). The sequenced material came from PBMCs. The sequence derives from a man between 25 and 39 years old in good health and CMV-seronegative. The CDR3 DNA is TGTGCCTGGACCGGGGGACCGGGGTTTTCGAATGGCTACACCTTC. It is translated as CAWTGGPGFSNGYTF.